This T cell receptor (beta chain) was captured in a study of radiotherapy plus CTLA-4 blockade in lung cancer. Sequencing was performed with immunoSEQ multiplex PCR; in TCRdb, only in-frame clones are kept and a portion is missing. The sample carries roughly 120,000 clones, 75% to 80% recorded once. Germline CDR1 reads SQVTM; CDR2 reads ANQGSEA. The V gene end was trimmed by 7 bases and the J gene end by 7 bases; junction bases not matched to a gene: 12. The CDR3 contains 14 residues. This clone was found once. The sequence came from a human donor with non-small cell lung cancer who had a partial response to radiotherapy plus ipilimumab. This chain joins TRBV29-1 and TRBJ2-1; 8 bases are a match to TRBD1. This specimen was peripheral blood, taken from a patient treated with radiotherapy plus ipilimumab. The CDR3 loop reads CSANRGQGRNEQFF. The CDR3, as DNA: TGCAGCGCCAACCGAGGACAGGGTAGAAATGAGCAGTTCTTC.